This TCR beta chain is from a study of memory B cells and T cells in multiple sclerosis. Whole-study results and caveats: Clone-set sizes differed between compartments, so shared clonotype counts needed normalization.

About this clone: Its antigen is as yet unknown.

Stimulus-free culture yielded autoproliferating CFSE-dim and non-proliferating CFSE-high T cells, each sequenced separately. Pooled replicate wells came from 50 million to 60 million CFSE-labeled PBMCs cultured 7 days without stimulus. Without exogenous stimuli, approximately 0.5 uM CFSE-labeled PBMCs were cultured serum-free. Sequencing used immunoSEQ multiplex PCR; TCRdb keeps in-frame clones, though not all of them. This sample has approximately 47,000 clones, with roughly four fifths found just once. The germline gives CDR1 SGHTS, CDR2 YDEGEE. The CDR3 consists of 16 residues. The junction had 10 bases not matched to a gene; V was cut back by 2 bases and J by 5 bases.

The sequence was obtained from a human donor with multiple sclerosis. The V call is TRBV5-8, the J call TRBJ2-1; 7 nucleotides agree with TRBD1. Source material: PBMCs from blood kept in culture. Here the CDR3 DNA reads TGTGCCAGCAGCTTCTATAGGGACAGACTCAACAATGAGCAGTTCTTC. It encodes CASSFYRDRLNNEQFF.